The entry below gives a single TCR beta chain sequence along with its context. Its antigen is undetermined. Assay: immunoSEQ multiplex PCR; the TCRdb copy retains only in-frame clones and omits some. The repertoire holds about 59,000 clones, with 70% to 85% as singletons. The sample belongs to a study of radiotherapy plus CTLA-4 blockade in lung cancer. The germline CDR1 and CDR2 sequences are SGHRS and YFSETQ. V lost 1 base, J lost 6 bases, and 15 bases stayed unmatched. The length of the CDR3 is 17 residues. Regarding the study as a whole: In blood, early T cell clone dynamics reportedly predicted response best, together with interferon-beta.

The source is a human donor with non-small cell lung cancer whose response to radiotherapy plus ipilimumab could not be evaluated. The sequences come from peripheral blood, collected from a patient treated with radiotherapy plus ipilimumab. This chain links TRBV5-1 with TRBJ2-7, with TRBD1 matching 8 bases. The CDR3, as DNA: TGCGCCAGCAGCTTGAGAAGTTCGCAGGGGGCGGGTCGCGAGCAGTACTTC. Translating gives CASSLRSSQGAGREQYF. Full variable domain (missing parts from reference TRBV5-1 and TRBJ2-7): KAGVTQTPRYLIKTRGQQVTLSCSPISGHRSVSWYQQTPGQGLQFLFEYFSETQRNKGNFPGRFSGRQFSNSRSEMNVSTLELGDSALYLCASSLRSSQGAGREQYFGPGTRLTVT.